Below, one T cell receptor beta chain is given with its context. The source of the sample is a study of blood T cell repertoires in COVID-19. The overall study: Material from acute and convalescent COVID-19 was sourced from the United States, Italy and Spain.

The CDR3 spans 15 residues. Germline-derived CDR1 and CDR2 are SNHLY and FYNNEI. V was pared by 6 bases and J by 0 bases, with 8 bases of the junction left unmatched. Participants were aged 18 to 89 years, lived in under 25 US areas, and enrolled virtually. Recovered Cohort 3 donors showed two negative PCRs, clearance, or symptom resolution. Authors' processing steps: For nucleated cells, counts were estimated from reference gene primer amplification. Measured with immunoSEQ multiplex PCR; TCRdb has only the in-frame clones, and not every one. V, J and clone size derive from that table, while D and trimming were established from the DNA sequence. Of hundreds of thousands of clones listed, more than 75% are singletons.

The chain combines TRBV2 with TRBJ2-7, with 7 bases aligning to TRBD1. The specimen was PBMCs or T cells enriched from blood (not recorded which). This TCR came from a woman aged 50 to 60 who had recovered from COVID-19. CDR3 nucleotide sequence: TGTGCCAGCAGGGACCGGACAGGTCGCTCCTACGAGCAGTACTTC. Protein sequence: CASRDRTGRSYEQYF.